The present TCR beta chain was sequenced within a study of vaccination and CD4 T cells after COVID-19. Stated treatment: approximately nine-day PBMC culture with coronavirus spike peptide pools or control peptides (ViraFEST assay). Following culture for about eleven days, CD4+ T cells were isolated by negative selection. With the Oncomine TCR Beta short-read assay, DNA from cultured CD4+ T cells was sequenced. In TCRdb, the PCR reads were re-called with MiXCR into one record per CDR3 protein. In the table there are several thousand distinct CDR3 sequences, approximately 22% of which are singletons. A note on this clonotype: What it binds is not known.

Trimming at V came to 4 bases and at J to 4 bases, leaving 6 bases not matched to a gene. Germline V gives CDR1 SGHDT, CDR2 YYEEEE. CDR3 size: 14 residues. Points from the study as a whole: Convalescent patients had a median about 90% of reactive clones appearing only post-vaccination.

The clonotype was recovered from a human donor who had recovered from COVID-19. The sequenced sample was CD4+ T cells from blood, cultured in vitro. The rearrangement uses TRBV5-6 and TRBJ1-2; 8 positions match TRBD1. The CDR3 protein is CASSPGQGTYGYTF. CDR3 in DNA: TGTGCCAGCAGCCCCGGACAGGGAACCTATGGCTACACCTTC.